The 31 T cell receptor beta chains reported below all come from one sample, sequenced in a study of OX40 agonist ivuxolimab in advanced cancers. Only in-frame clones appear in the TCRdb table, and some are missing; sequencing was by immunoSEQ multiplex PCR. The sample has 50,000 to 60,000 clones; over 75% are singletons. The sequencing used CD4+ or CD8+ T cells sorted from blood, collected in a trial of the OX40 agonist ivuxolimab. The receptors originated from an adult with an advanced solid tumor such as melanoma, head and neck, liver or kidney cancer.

The DNA for the CDR3 is TGTGCCAGCAGCTCGCTGGACAGGAACAATGAGCAGTTCTTC. Translated: CASSSLDRNNEQFF. The rearrangement joins TRBV7-2 to TRBJ2-1; 7 bases are a match to TRBD1. Germline CDR1 and CDR2: SGHTA and FQGNSA. V lost 4 bases, J lost 5 bases, and 5 bases stayed unmatched. CDR3 length: 14 amino acids.

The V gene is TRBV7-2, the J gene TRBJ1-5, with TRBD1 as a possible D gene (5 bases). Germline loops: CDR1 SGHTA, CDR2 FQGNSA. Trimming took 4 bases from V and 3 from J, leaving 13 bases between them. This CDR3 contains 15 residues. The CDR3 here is CASSSQGRNNQPQHF. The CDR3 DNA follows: TGTGCCAGCAGCTCGCAGGGAAGAAACAATCAGCCCCAGCATTTT.

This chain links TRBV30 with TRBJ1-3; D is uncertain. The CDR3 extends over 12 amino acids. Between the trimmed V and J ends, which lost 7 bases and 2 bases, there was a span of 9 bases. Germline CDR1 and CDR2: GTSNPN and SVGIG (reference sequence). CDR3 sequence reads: CASRRTGNTIYF. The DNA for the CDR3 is TGTGCCTCCCGCCGAACTGGAAACACCATATATTTT.

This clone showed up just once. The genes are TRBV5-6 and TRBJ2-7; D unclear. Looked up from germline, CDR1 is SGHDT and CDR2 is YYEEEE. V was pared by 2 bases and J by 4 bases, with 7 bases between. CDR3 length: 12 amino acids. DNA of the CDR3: TGTGCCAGCAGCTTTTTGGGATACGAGCAGTACTTC. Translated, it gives CASSFLGYEQYF. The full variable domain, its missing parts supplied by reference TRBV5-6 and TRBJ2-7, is DAGVTQSPTHLIKTRGQQVTLRCSPKSGHDTVSWYQQALGQGPQFIFQYYEEEERQRGNFPDRFSGHQFPNYSSELNVNALLLGDSALYLCASSFLGYEQYFGPGTRLTVT.

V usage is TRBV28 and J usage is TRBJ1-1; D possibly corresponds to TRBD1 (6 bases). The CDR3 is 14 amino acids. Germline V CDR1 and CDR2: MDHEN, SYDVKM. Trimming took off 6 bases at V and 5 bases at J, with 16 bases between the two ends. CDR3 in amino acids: CASRLKGEGTEAFF. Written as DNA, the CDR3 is TGTGCCAGCAGGCTGAAGGGGGAGGGGACTGAAGCTTTCTTT.

The CDR3 protein is CASSLDGSREQYF. DNA of the CDR3: TGTGCCAGCAGCTTAGACGGGTCGCGCGAGCAGTACTTC. The J gene is TRBJ2-7, the V gene TRBV11-3; D uncertain. The length of the CDR3 is 13 residues. From germline, CDR1 is SGHNT and CDR2 YENEEA. With 0 bases removed from V and 6 bases from J, the gap between germline ends came to 9 bases.

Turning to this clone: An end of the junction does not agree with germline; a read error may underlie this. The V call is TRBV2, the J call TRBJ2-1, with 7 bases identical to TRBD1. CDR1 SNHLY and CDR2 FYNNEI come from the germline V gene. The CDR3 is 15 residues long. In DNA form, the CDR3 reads TGTGCCAGCAGCGAAGACAGGGCGGGTTACAATGAGCAGTTCTTC. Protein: CASSEDRAGYNEQFF.

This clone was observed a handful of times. The CDR3 protein is CASSRPDTEAFF. CDR3 coding DNA: TGTGCCAGCTCACGGCCGGACACTGAAGCTTTCTTT. The V gene is TRBV18, the J gene TRBJ1-1; unclear D gene. V lost 4 bases, J lost 3 bases, and 6 bases lay in between. Germline CDR1 is KGHSH and CDR2 is LQKENI. The CDR3 is made up of 12 amino acids.

CDR3 region: CASSPRTSGSGETQYF. The CDR3 DNA reads TGTGCCAGCAGCCCGCGGACTAGCGGGAGTGGTGAGACCCAGTACTTC. The rearrangement joins TRBV9 to TRBJ2-5; 13 nucleotides line up with TRBD2. In germline, CDR1 is SGDLS, CDR2 YYNGEE. V shed 4 bases, J shed 5 bases, and the junction held 8 bases outside the gene matches. The CDR3 contains 16 residues. The whole variable domain, filled in from reference TRBV9 and TRBJ2-5, reads DSGVTQTPKHLITATGQRVTLRCSPRSGDLSVYWYQQSLDQGLQFLIQYYNGEERAKGNILERFSAQQFPDLHSELNLSSLELGDSALYFCASSPRTSGSGETQYFGPGTRLLVL.

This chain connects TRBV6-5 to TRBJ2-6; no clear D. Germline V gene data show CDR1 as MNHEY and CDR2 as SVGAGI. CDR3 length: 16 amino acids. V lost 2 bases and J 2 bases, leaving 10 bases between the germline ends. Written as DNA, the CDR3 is TGTGCCAGCAGTTACGTGCCTACTCCTGGGGCCAACGTCCTGACTTTC. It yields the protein CASSYVPTPGANVLTF.

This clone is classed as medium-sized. The CDR3: CASSDYALGDTEAFF. DNA for the CDR3: TGCGCCAGCAGTGACTACGCCCTAGGGGACACTGAAGCTTTCTTT. This rearrangement joins TRBV10-1 to TRBJ1-1; D is possibly TRBD1 (5 bases). CDR3 size: 15 residues. Germline CDR1 and CDR2: WNHNN and SYGVQD (reference sequence). The V and J ends lost 3 bases and 3 bases respectively, with 14 bases between them.

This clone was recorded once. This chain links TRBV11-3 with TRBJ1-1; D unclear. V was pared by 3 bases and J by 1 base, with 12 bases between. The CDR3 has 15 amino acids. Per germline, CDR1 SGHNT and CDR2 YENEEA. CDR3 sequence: CASSFDSGSNTEAFF. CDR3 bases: TGTGCCAGCAGCTTCGATTCCGGGTCGAACACTGAAGCTTTCTTT.

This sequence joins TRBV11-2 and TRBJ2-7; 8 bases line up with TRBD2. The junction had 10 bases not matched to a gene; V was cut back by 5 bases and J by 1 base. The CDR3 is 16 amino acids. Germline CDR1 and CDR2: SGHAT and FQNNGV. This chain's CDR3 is CASSGRAGTRSYEQYF. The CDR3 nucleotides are TGTGCCAGCAGCGGTCGGGCCGGGACTAGGTCCTACGAGCAGTACTTC.

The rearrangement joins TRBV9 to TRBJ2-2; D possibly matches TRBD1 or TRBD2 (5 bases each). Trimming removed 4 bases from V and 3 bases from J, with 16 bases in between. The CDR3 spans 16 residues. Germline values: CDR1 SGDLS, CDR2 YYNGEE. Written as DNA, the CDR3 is TGTGCCAGCAGCCGAGAGAGGGGCCCGTACACCGGGGAGCTGTTTTTT. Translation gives CASSRERGPYTGELFF.

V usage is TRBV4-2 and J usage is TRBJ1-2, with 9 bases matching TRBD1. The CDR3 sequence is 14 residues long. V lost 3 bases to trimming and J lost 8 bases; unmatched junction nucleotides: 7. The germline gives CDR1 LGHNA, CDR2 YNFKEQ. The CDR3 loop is CASSQPGQGPGYTF. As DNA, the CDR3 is TGTGCCAGCAGCCAGCCCGGACAGGGGCCCGGCTACACCTTC.

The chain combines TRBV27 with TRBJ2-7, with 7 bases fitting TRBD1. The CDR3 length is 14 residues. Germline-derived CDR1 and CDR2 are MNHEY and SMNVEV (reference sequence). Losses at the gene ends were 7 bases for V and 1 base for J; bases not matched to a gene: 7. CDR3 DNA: TGTGCCAGCACTTTTCTGGGACAGTCCTACGAGCAGTACTTC. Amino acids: CASTFLGQSYEQYF.

The CDR3 nucleotides are TGCGCCAGCAGCTTGGGTGACGGTTTTACGCAGTATTTT. It encodes CASSLGDGFTQYF. The V call is TRBV5-1, the J call TRBJ2-3; D is unresolved. V was clipped by 0 bases and J by 8 bases, with 10 bases between them. The CDR3 runs 13 residues. Germline assignment: CDR1 SGHRS and CDR2 YFSETQ.

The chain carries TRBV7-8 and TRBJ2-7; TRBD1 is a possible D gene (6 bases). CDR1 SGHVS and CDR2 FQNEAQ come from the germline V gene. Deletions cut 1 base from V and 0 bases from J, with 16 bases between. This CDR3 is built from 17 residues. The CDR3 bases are TGTGCCAGCAGCTTAGTGACAGGATCCACAATCTCCTACGAGCAGTACTTC. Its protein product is CASSLVTGSTISYEQYF.

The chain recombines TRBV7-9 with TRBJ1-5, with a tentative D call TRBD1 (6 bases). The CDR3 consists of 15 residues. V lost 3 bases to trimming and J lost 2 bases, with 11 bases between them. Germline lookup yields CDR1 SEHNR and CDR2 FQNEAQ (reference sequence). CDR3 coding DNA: TGTGCCAGCAGCTTGGGCCCAGGGGGCAATCAGCCCCAGCATTTT. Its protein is CASSLGPGGNQPQHF.

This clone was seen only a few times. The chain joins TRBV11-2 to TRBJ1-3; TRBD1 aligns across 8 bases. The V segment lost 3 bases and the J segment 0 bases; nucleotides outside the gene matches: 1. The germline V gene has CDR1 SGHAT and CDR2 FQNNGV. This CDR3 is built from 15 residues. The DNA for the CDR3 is TGTGCCAGCAGCTTTACAGGGGGCTCTGGAAACACCATATATTTT. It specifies CASSFTGGSGNTIYF.

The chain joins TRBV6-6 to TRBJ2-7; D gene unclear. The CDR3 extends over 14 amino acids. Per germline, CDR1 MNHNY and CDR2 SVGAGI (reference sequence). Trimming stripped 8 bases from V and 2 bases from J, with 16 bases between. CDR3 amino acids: CASGTGISAYEQYF. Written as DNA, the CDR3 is TGTGCCAGCGGAACTGGAATCTCGGCCTACGAGCAGTACTTC.

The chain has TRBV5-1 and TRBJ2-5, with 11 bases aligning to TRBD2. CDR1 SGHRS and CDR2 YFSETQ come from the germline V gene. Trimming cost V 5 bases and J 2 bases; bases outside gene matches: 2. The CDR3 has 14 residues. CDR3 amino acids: CASRLAGAQETQYF. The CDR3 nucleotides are TGCGCCAGCAGACTAGCGGGAGCTCAAGAGACCCAGTACTTC.

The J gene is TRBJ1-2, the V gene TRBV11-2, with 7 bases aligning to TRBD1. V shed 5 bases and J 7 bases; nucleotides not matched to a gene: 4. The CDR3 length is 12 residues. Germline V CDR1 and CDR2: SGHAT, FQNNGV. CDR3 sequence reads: CASSPTGFGYTF. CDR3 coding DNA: TGTGCCAGCAGCCCGACAGGGTTTGGCTACACCTTC.

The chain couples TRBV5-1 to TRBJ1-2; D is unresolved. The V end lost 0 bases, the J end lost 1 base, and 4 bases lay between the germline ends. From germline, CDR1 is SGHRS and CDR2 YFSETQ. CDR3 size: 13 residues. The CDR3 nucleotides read TGCGCCAGCAGCTTGGGGAGTAACTATGGCTACACCTTC. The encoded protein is CASSLGSNYGYTF. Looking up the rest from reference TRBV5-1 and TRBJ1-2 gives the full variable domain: KAGVTQTPRYLIKTRGQQVTLSCSPISGHRSVSWYQQTPGQGLQFLFEYFSETQRNKGNFPGRFSGRQFSNSRSEMNVSTLELGDSALYLCASSLGSNYGYTFGSGTRLTVV.

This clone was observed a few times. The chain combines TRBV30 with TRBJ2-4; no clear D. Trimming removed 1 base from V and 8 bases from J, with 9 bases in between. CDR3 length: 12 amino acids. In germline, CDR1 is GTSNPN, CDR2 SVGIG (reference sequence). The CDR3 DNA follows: TGTGCCTGGAGTGGGGGTTCGGACATTCAGTACTTC. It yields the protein CAWSGGSDIQYF.

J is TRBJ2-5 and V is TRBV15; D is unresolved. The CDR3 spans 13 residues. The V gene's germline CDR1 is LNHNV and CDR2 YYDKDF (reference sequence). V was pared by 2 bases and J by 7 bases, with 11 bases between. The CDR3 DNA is TGTGCCACCAGCAGACCCAGCCGGTCGACCCAGTACTTC. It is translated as CATSRPSRSTQYF.

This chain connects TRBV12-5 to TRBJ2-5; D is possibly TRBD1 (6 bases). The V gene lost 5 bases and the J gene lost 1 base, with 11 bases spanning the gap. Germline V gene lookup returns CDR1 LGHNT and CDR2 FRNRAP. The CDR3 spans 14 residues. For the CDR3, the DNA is TGTGCTAGTGGTAACGGACAGCCCCAAGAGACCCAGTACTTC. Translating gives CASGNGQPQETQYF.

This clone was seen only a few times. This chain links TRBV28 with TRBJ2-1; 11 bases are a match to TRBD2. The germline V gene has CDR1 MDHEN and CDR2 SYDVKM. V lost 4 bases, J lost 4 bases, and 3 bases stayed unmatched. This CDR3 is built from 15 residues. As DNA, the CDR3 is TGTGCCAGCAGTTCGGGACTAGCGGAATACAATGAGCAGTTCTTC. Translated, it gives CASSSGLAEYNEQFF.

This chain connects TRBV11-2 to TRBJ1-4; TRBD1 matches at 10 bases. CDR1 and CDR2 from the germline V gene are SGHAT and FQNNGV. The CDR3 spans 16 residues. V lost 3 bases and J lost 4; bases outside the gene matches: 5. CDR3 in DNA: TGTGCCAGCAGCTTCCCCGGGACAGGGGATAATGAAAAACTGTTTTTT. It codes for CASSFPGTGDNEKLFF. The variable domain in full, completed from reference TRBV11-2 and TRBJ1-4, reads EAGVAQSPRYKIIEKRQSVAFWCNPISGHATLYWYQQILGQGPKLLIQFQNNGVVDDSQLPKDRFSAERLKGVDSTLKIQPAKLEDSAVYLCASSFPGTGDNEKLFFGSGTQLSVL.

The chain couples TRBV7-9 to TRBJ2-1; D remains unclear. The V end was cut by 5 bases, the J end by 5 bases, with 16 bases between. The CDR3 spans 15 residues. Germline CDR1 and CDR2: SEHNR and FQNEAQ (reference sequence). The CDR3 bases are TGTGCCAGCAGCCCCGGGCTCGATGGAAACAATGAGCAGTTCTTC. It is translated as CASSPGLDGNNEQFF.

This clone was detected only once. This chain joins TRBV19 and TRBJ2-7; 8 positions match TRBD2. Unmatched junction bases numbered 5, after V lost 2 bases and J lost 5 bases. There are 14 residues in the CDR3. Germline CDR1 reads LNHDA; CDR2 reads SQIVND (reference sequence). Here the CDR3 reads CASSINSGINEQYF. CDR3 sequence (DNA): TGTGCCAGTAGTATAAATAGCGGGATAAACGAGCAGTACTTC.